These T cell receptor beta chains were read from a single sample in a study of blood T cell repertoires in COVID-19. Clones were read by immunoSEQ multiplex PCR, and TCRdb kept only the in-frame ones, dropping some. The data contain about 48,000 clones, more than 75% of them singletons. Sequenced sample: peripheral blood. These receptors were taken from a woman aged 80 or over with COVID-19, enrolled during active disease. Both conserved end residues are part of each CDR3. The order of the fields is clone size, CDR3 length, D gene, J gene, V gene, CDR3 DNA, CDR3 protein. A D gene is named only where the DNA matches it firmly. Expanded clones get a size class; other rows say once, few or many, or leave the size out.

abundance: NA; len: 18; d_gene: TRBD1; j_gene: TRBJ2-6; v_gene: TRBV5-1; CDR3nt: TGCGCCAGCAGCGTCACCGGGACAGGGGTAACTGGGGCCAACGTCCTGACTTTC; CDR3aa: CASSVTGTGVTGANVLTF
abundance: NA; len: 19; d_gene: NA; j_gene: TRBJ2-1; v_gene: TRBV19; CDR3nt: TGTGCCAGTAGTATTTGGGGGGGCAGGGTGAGGGAAGTCTACAATGAGCAGTTCTTC; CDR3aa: CASSIWGGRVREVYNEQFF
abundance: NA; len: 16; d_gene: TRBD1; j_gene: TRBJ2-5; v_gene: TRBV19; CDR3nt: TGTGCCAGTAGTATAGGAAGGGACAGAGCACAAGAGACCCAGTACTTC; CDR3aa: CASSIGRDRAQETQYF
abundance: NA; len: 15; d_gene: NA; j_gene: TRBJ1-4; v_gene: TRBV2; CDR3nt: TGTGCCAGCAGCGGGAACAGGGCAACTAATGAAAAACTGTTTTTT; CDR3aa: CASSGNRATNEKLFF
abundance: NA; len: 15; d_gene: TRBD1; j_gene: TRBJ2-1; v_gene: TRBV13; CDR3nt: TGTGCCAGCAGCGTTGACAGGGGGTCCTACAATGAGCAGTTCTTC; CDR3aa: CASSVDRGSYNEQFF
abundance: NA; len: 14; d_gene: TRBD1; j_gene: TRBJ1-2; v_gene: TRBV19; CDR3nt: TGTGCCAGTAGTACCGCGGACAGGAGGGGTGGCTACACCTTC; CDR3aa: CASSTADRRGGYTF
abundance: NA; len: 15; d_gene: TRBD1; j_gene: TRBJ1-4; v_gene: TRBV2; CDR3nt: TGTGCCAGCAAAAGACAGGGGGCTACTAATGAAAAACTGTTTTTT; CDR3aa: CASKRQGATNEKLFF
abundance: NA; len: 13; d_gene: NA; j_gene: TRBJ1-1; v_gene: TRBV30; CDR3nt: TGTGCCTGGAGCAGCCTGACCCGGAGGCCAGCTTTCTTT; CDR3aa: CAWSSLTRRPAFF
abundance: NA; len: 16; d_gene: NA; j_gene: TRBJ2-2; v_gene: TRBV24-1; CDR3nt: TGTGCCACCAGTGATCCCAGGGTAGGCGACACCGGGGAGCTGTTTTTT; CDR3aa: CATSDPRVGDTGELFF
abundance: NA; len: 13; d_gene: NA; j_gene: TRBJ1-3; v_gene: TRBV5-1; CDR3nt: TGCGCCAGCAGCGGCGGTCCTGGAAACACCATATATTTT; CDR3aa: CASSGGPGNTIYF
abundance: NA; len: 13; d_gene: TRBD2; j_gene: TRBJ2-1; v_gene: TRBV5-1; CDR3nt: TGCGCCACAGGACTAGCGGTAGTAAGTGAGCAGTTCTTC; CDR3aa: CATGLAVVSEQFF
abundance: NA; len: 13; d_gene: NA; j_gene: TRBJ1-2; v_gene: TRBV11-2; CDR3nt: TGTGCCAGCAGCTTAGACCCAGGCTATGGCTACACCTTC; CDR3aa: CASSLDPGYGYTF
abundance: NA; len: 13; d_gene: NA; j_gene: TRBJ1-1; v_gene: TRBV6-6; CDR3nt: TGTGCCAGCAAATCGACGGGGAACACTGAAGCTTTCTTT; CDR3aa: CASKSTGNTEAFF
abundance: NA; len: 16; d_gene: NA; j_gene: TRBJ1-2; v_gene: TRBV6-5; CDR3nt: TGTGCCAGCAGTTACTCGGGGGGAGGGTATAACTATGGCTACACCTTC; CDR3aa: CASSYSGGGYNYGYTF
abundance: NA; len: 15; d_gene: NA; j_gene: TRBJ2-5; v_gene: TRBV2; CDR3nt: TGTGCCAGCAGTGTTGCACCCAGGGTGGCCGAGACCCAGTACTTC; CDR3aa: CASSVAPRVAETQYF
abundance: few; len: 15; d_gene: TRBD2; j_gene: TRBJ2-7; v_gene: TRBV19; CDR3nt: TGTGCCAGTAGGCGTAGCGGGACCGGCTCCTACGAGCAGTACTTC; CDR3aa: CASRRSGTGSYEQYF
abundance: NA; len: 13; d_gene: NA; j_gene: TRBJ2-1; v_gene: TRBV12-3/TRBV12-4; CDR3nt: TGTGCCAGCAGTCCCGGGTTTGTGGATGAGCAGTTCTTC; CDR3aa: CASSPGFVDEQFF
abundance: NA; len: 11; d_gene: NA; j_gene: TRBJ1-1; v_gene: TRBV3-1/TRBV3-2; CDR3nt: TGTGCCAGCAGTAGTATGGCTGAAGCTTTCTTT; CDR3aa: CASSSMAEAFF
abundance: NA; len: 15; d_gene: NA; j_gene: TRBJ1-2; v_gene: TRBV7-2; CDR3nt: TGTGCCAGCAGCATCAGTACAGGGAAGGGCTATGGCTACACCTTC; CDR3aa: CASSISTGKGYGYTF
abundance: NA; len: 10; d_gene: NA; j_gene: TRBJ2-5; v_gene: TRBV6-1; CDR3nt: TGTGCCAGCAGTGAAGGGCTCCTGTACTTC; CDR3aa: CASSEGLLYF
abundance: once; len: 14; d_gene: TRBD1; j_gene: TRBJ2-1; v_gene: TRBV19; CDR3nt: TGTGCCAGTAGTCCCCGGACAGGGAACAATGAGCAGTTCTTC; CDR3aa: CASSPRTGNNEQFF
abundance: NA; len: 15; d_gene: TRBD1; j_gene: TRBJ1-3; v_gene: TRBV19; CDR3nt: TGTGCCAGTAGGCATAGACAGGGGTCGGGAAACACCATATATTTT; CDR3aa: CASRHRQGSGNTIYF
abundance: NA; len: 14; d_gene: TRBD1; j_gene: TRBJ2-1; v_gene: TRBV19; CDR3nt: TGTGCCAGTAGTATTTACAGGGGATACAATGAGCAGTTCTTC; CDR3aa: CASSIYRGYNEQFF
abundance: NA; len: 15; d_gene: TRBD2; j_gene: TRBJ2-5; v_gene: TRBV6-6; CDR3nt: TGTGCCAGCAGTGCCGGGACTAGGGGCCAAGGGGCCCAGTACTTC; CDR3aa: CASSAGTRGQGAQYF
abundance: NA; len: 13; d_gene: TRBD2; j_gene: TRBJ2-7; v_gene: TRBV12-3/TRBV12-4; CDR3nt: TGTGCCAGCAGACTAGCGGGAGTGCACGAGCAGTACTTC; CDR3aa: CASRLAGVHEQYF
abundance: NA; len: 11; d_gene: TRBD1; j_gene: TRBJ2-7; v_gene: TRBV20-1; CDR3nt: TGCAGTGGTAAGGGGGCGAACGAGCAGTACTTC; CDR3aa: CSGKGANEQYF
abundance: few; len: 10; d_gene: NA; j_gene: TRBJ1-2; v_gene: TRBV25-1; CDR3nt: TGTGCCACAAATTACTATGGCTACACCTTC; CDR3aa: CATNYYGYTF
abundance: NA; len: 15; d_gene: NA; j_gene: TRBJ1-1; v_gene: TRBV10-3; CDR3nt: TGTGCCATCAGAGACCCAGGGGTGGCGGACACTGAAGCTTTCTTT; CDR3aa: CAIRDPGVADTEAFF
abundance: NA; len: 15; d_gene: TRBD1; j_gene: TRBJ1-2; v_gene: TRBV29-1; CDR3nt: TGCAGCGTTGAAACAGGGGCGGCGGGAAACTATGGCTACACCTTC; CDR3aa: CSVETGAAGNYGYTF
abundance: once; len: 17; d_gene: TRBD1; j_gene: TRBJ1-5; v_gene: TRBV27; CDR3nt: TGTGCCAGCAGTCCCTACGCGGGTGACAGGGGTAATCAGCCCCAGCATTTT; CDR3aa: CASSPYAGDRGNQPQHF
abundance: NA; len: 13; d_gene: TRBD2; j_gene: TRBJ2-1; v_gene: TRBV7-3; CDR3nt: TGTGCCAGCAGCTTAGGGGGGGAAAATGAGCAGTTCTTC; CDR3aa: CASSLGGENEQFF
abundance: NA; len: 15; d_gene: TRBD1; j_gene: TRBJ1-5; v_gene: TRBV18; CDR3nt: TGTGCCAGCTCACCCCAGACAGGGCGCAATCAGCCCCAGCATTTT; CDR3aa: CASSPQTGRNQPQHF
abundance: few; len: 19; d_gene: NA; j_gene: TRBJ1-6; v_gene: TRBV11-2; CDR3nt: TGTGCCAGCAGCTTACCCTCGACGGGAGGCAGGTCCTATAATTCACCCCTCCACTTT; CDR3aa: CASSLPSTGGRSYNSPLHF
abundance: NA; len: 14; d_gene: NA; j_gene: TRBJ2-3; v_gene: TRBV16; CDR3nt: TGTGCCAGCAGCCAAGGATCTAGCAGAGATACGCAGTATTTT; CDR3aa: CASSQGSSRDTQYF
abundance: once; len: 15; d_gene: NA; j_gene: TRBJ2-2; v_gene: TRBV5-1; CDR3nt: TGCGCCAGCAGATCCGGGACTTCCGACACCGGGGAGCTGTTTTTT; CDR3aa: CASRSGTSDTGELFF
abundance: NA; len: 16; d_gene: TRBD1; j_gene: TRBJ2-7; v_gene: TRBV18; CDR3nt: TGTGCCAGCTCACCCAGGGGAGACAGGGGGTTCTACGAGCAGTACTTC; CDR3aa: CASSPRGDRGFYEQYF
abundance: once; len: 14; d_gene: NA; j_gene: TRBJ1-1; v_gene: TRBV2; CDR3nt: TGTGCCAGCAGATCGGGACACTGGAACACTGAAGCTTTCTTT; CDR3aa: CASRSGHWNTEAFF
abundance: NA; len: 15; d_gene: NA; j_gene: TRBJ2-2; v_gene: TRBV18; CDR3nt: TGTGCCAGCTCACCACGTTTAGGGGAATCCGGGGAGCTGTTTTTT; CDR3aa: CASSPRLGESGELFF
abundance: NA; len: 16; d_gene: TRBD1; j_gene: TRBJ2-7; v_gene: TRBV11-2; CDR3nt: TGTGCCAGCAGCTTAGAAGGACAGGGGATCTTTTACGAGCAGTACTTC; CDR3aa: CASSLEGQGIFYEQYF
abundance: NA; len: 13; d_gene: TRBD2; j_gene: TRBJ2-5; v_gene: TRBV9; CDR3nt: TGTGCCAGCAGCTCGGGAGGCCAAGAGACCCAGTACTTC; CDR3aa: CASSSGGQETQYF
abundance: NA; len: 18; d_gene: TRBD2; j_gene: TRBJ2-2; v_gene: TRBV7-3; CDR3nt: TGTGCCAGCAGCCCCCAACCCCTAGGGAGGGCCAACACCGGGGAGCTGTTTTTT; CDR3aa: CASSPQPLGRANTGELFF
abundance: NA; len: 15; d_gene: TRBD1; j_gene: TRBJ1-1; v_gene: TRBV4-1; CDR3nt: TGCGCCAGCGCCCAGAGTCAACAGGGGTGGACTGAAGCTTTCTTT; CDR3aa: CASAQSQQGWTEAFF
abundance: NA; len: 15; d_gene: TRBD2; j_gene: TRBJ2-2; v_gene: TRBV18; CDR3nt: TGTGCCAGCTCAAGGGTAGCGGGAGTTTCCGGGGAGCTGTTTTTT; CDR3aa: CASSRVAGVSGELFF
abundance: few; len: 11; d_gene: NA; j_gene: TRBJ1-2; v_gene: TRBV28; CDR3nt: TGTGCCAGCAGCATCAACTATGGCTACACCTTC; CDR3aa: CASSINYGYTF
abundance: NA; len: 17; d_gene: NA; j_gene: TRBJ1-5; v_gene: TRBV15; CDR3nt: TGTGCCACCAGCAGAGGAGAATCAGGGGATGGGGCCCAGCCCCAGCATTTT; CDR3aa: CATSRGESGDGAQPQHF
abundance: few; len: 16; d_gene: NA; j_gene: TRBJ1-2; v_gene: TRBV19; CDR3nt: TGTGCCAGTAGTATTCAGGGGACAAGATTATTGTATGGCTACACCTTC; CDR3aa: CASSIQGTRLLYGYTF